These 3 T cell receptor beta chains were sequenced from one sample in a study of cytomegalovirus exposure and HLA in healthy donors. PCR employed 60 Vbeta and 13 Jbeta primers. The protocol was immunoSEQ multiplex PCR, while the TCRdb copy is restricted to in-frame clones and leaves out a portion. In the table there are roughly 130,000 clones, approximately 61% of which are singletons. The sequenced sample consisted of PBMCs. Receptors were obtained from a man aged 25-45 years in good health and CMV-seropositive.

V is TRBV11-2 and J is TRBJ2-7; TRBD1 matches at 8 bases. The CDR3 length is 15 residues. Trimming at V came to 5 bases and at J to 0 bases, leaving 6 bases not matched to a gene. Germline V gene sequence: CDR1 SGHAT, CDR2 FQNNGV. The DNA for the CDR3 is TGTGCCAGCAGCACCTACAGGGGGAGCTCCTACGAGCAGTACTTC. It is translated as CASSTYRGSSYEQYF.

The rearrangement links TRBV5-6 to TRBJ1-5; 10 bases fit TRBD1. V lost 5 bases, J lost 5 bases, and 7 bases stayed unmatched. Germline V gene sequence: CDR1 SGHDT, CDR2 YYEEEE. The CDR3 extends over 15 amino acids. The CDR3 DNA is TGTGCCAGCAGTCACCGGGGGACAGGGGATCAGCCCCAGCATTTT. Amino acid sequence: CASSHRGTGDQPQHF.

This chain joins TRBV15 and TRBJ2-2; a weak D match, TRBD2 (7 bases). Trimming pared 1 base from V and 4 bases from J, leaving 16 bases between. Germline V gene lookup returns CDR1 LNHNV and CDR2 YYDKDF (reference sequence). The CDR3 is 17 residues long. DNA of the CDR3: TGTGCCACCAGCAGAGGGAGGGGGGGTGTGAGCACCGGGGAGCTGTTTTTT. Protein: CATSRGRGGVSTGELFF. Filled out from reference TRBV15 and TRBJ2-2, the complete variable domain reads DAMVIQNPRYQVTQFGKPVTLSCSQTLNHNVMYWYQQKSSQAPKLLFHYYDKDFNNEADTPDNFQSRRPNTSFCFLDIRSPGLGDTAMYLCATSRGRGGVSTGELFFGEGSRLTVL.